This T cell receptor (beta chain) was documented in a study of T cell repertoires in cytomegalovirus infection. Study at large: Public TCR beta signatures marked donors with CMV infection and the matching HLA.

TCRdb used MiXCR to reprocess the reads, holding one entry per CDR3 protein. The sample carries about 140,000 distinct CDR3 sequences, about 6% recorded once. Study-level results: CMV-specific HLA-C-restricted TCR beta clonotypes dominated the ex vivo response. Cumulative frequency (of public TCR beta family members) identified carriers of CMV plus the relevant HLA.

Many counts were recorded for this clonotype. Its antigen remains unknown. This CDR3 has 16 residues. V trimming: 6 bases; J trimming: 3 bases; junction bases outside the gene matches: 10. In germline, CDR1 is MRHNA, CDR2 SNTAGT. The sample consisted of PBMCs. The source is a human donor in good health (CMV status not recorded). Some clones in this sample may be carry-over from other donors' samples. J is TRBJ1-1 and V is TRBV6-4; 10 bases fit TRBD1. CDR3 sequence (DNA): TGTGCCAGCAGGGCCGGGACAGGGGCCCTGGACACTGAAGCTTTCTTT. This codes for CASRAGTGALDTEAFF.